Sequencing of this T cell receptor beta chain was carried out in a study of T-cell reconstitution after alpha-beta-depleted transplantation in children. The study, taken as a whole, reports: At one year after transplant, newly produced T cells mostly accounted for T-cell counts and diversity. TCRbeta diversity was high at day 60 in some patients (a result of surviving recipient T cells and thymic progenitors). Two months or so post-transplant, alpha-beta T cells reportedly derived from several hundred expanded graft clones.

Unique molecular identifiers featured in how the TCRbeta library was prepared. TCRdb reanalysed the PCR reads using MiXCR and keeps one entry per CDR3 protein. The data hold 200,000 to 250,000 distinct CDR3 sequences, with roughly 9.1% observed a single time. On this clonotype: Its target is not known.

Germline assignment: CDR1 SQVTM and CDR2 ANQGSEA. Trimming cost V 7 bases and J 6 bases, with 19 bases left between them. The CDR3 is 14 amino acids. The sample in question was PBMCs, mostly from graft donor cells, obtained 360 days after TCRalphabeta/CD19-depleted stem cell transplant. The receptor comes from a male patient aged 2 to 10 who had a stem cell transplant for acute myeloid leukemia, so the T cells may come from the graft donor. The V and J genes are TRBV29-1 and TRBJ2-1, with D tentatively TRBD2 (6 bases). As DNA, the CDR3 is TGCAGCGAACTCGGGGGTCGGGATACCAATGAGCAGTTCTTC. It is translated as CSELGGRDTNEQFF.